This T cell receptor (beta chain) is drawn from a study of blood T cell repertoires in COVID-19. Germline values: CDR1 SGHTA, CDR2 FQGTGA. The CDR3 is 12 amino acids. V was trimmed by 5 bases and J by 10 bases, leaving 12 bases between them. Clones were read by immunoSEQ multiplex PCR, and TCRdb kept only the in-frame ones, dropping some. This table has under 350,000 clones, around 89% appearing once. This TCR came from a man aged 35 to 55 with acute or convalescent COVID-19. The sequencing input was peripheral blood. The rearrangement uses TRBV7-3 and TRBJ2-1; the D gene is possibly TRBD1 (6 bases). The CDR3 protein is CASSTTGSEQFF. In DNA, the CDR3 is TGTGCCAGCAGCACAACAGGGTCCGAGCAGTTCTTC.